This entry lists 18 T cell receptor beta chains sequenced from one sample in a study of blood T cell repertoires in COVID-19. Repertoires were generated with immunoSEQ multiplex PCR, while TCRdb's copy carries only in-frame clones and drops some. Among approximately 140,000 clones, approximately 80% were seen once, and the ten largest hold 1.6%. Sample: peripheral blood. The receptors were sampled from a human donor in a cohort sampled during active COVID-19.

The chain joins TRBV5-6 to TRBJ2-1; D may be TRBD2 (5 bases). CDR1 and CDR2 (germline): SGHDT, YYEEEE. V shed 0 bases and J shed 0 bases, with 13 bases lying between them. The CDR3 sequence is 17 residues long. The CDR3 DNA reads as TGTGCCAGCAGCTTGGGTCGTGCCGGGATCTCCTACAATGAGCAGTTCTTC. Its protein product is CASSLGRAGISYNEQFF.

This clone was seen a few times. This chain joins TRBV19 and TRBJ2-5; D possibly corresponds to TRBD2 (5 bases). Germline loops: CDR1 LNHDA, CDR2 SQIVND (reference sequence). The CDR3 has 15 amino acids. Trimming removed 1 base at V and 5 bases at J, with 14 bases between. The CDR3 loop is CASSIAASRRETQYF. The CDR3 DNA sequence: TGTGCCAGTAGTATAGCGGCTAGCCGAAGGGAGACCCAGTACTTC.

This rearrangement joins TRBV7-9 to TRBJ1-4, with 8 bases matching TRBD1. From germline, CDR1 is SEHNR and CDR2 FQNEAQ (reference sequence). Trimming removed 2 bases from V and 8 bases from J; junction bases left unmatched: 7. The CDR3 covers 15 residues. As DNA, the CDR3 is TGTGCCAGCAGCTTACAGGGGGCTATGGGAGAAAAACTGTTTTTT. Protein: CASSLQGAMGEKLFF.

This rearrangement joins TRBV7-3 to TRBJ2-6, with TRBD2 as a possible D gene (5 bases). This CDR3 is built from 19 residues. With 4 bases removed from V and 5 bases from J, the gap between germline ends came to 24 bases. In germline, CDR1 is SGHTA, CDR2 FQGTGA. The CDR3 region is CASSSYPHPREPRANVLTF. CDR3 nucleotide sequence: TGTGCCAGCAGCTCCTACCCCCACCCCCGGGAACCCAGGGCCAACGTCCTGACTTTC.

The chain has TRBV6-6 and TRBJ1-2; D uncertain. CDR1 and CDR2 from the germline V gene are MNHNY and SVGAGI (reference sequence). Trimming removed 3 bases at V and 6 bases at J, with 20 bases between. There are 16 residues in the CDR3. CDR3 in DNA: TGTGCCAGCAGTTATCCAAGTGGGCAAAAGAAGGATGGCTACACCTTC. Translating gives CASSYPSGQKKDGYTF.

The chain joins TRBV4-2 to TRBJ2-7, with 8 bases fitting TRBD2. This CDR3 region has 15 residues. Trimming at V came to 8 bases and at J to 4 bases, leaving 13 bases not matched to a gene. CDR1 LGHNA and CDR2 YNFKEQ come from the germline V gene. The CDR3 DNA is TGTGCCAGCTCCCTACCCGGGGGGGGGCCTTACGAGCAGTACTTC. As protein: CASSLPGGGPYEQYF.

The chain uses TRBV5-4 and TRBJ2-5, with TRBD1 as a possible D gene (5 bases). From germline, CDR1 is SGHNT and CDR2 YYREEE (reference sequence). The V end lost 0 bases, the J end lost 5 bases, and 8 bases lay between the germline ends. The CDR3 consists of 13 residues. The CDR3 protein is CASSLGGRETQYF. CDR3 nucleotide sequence: TGTGCCAGCAGCTTGGGGGGCCGGGAGACCCAGTACTTC.

The chain combines TRBV7-3 with TRBJ2-1; 7 bases are shared with TRBD2. CDR3 length: 16 amino acids. The germline V gene encodes CDR1 SGHTA and CDR2 FQGTGA. Trimming took 4 bases from V and 7 from J; bases not matched to a gene: 13. Here the CDR3 DNA reads TGTGCCAGCAGCTCAAGACTAGCCCGAGCGTCAAATGAGCAGTTCTTC. Protein: CASSSRLARASNEQFF.

This rearrangement joins TRBV3-1 (or the pseudogene TRBV3-2) to TRBJ1-2; D not resolved. Germline loops: CDR1 LGHDT, CDR2 YNNKEL (reference sequence). The length of the CDR3 is 17 residues. Trimming shortened V by 3 bases and J by 0 bases, and 17 bases separated the two germline ends. The CDR3 region has the DNA TGTGCCAGCAGCCAGGGAGGGCAAGGCAGATCTAACTATGGCTACACCTTC. It codes for CASSQGGQGRSNYGYTF.

The chain combines TRBV6-1 with TRBJ2-3; D remains unclear. Germline V gene sequence: CDR1 MNHNS, CDR2 SASEGT. Trimming removed 0 bases at V and 3 bases at J, with 10 bases between. The CDR3 length is 15 residues. The CDR3 is CASSEAGSGTDTQYF. CDR3 DNA: TGTGCCAGCAGTGAAGCGGGCAGTGGGACAGATACGCAGTATTTT.

The CDR3, as DNA: TGTGCCAGTAGCCTCTTGTTGAGCTCTGGAAACACCATATATTTT. The encoded protein is CASSLLLSSGNTIYF. The chain links TRBV19 to TRBJ1-3; no firm D call. Trimming stripped 6 bases from V and 0 bases from J, with 12 bases between. The germline CDR1 and CDR2 sequences are LNHDA and SQIVND (reference sequence). The CDR3 runs to 15 residues.

The chain is built from TRBV10-3 and TRBJ2-1, with 9 positions matching TRBD2. The germline CDR1 and CDR2 sequences are ENHRY and SYGVKD. The CDR3 consists of 16 residues. J gave up 0 bases and V 8 bases, and 8 bases lay outside the gene matches. In nucleotides, the CDR3 is TGTGCCATCGGTACCTCTAGCGGGGCCTCCTACAATGAGCAGTTCTTC. It encodes CAIGTSSGASYNEQFF.

This clone was seen only once. The chain links TRBV12-3 or TRBV12-4 to TRBJ1-5; tentatively, D is TRBD1 (6 bases). Trimming removed 4 bases at V and 6 bases at J, with 10 bases between. The CDR3 totals 13 residues. The CDR3 protein is CASSSRGFQPQHF. The CDR3 DNA follows: TGTGCCAGCAGTTCCAGGGGCTTTCAGCCCCAGCATTTT.

CDR3 coding DNA: TGTGCCAGCAGGCGGGACGGAGATAATTCACCCCTCCACTTT. It specifies CASRRDGDNSPLHF. The V call is TRBV2, the J call TRBJ1-6; tentative D call: TRBD1 (5 bases). The V end lost 6 bases, the J end lost 5 bases, and 11 bases lay between the germline ends. CDR3 size: 14 residues. Germline-derived CDR1 and CDR2 are SNHLY and FYNNEI.

The genes are TRBV30 and TRBJ1-2; 7 bases line up with TRBD1. Germline V gene data show CDR1 as GTSNPN and CDR2 as SVGIG (reference sequence). The CDR3 has 14 residues. The V segment lost 1 base and the J segment 5 bases; nucleotides outside the gene matches: 7. The CDR3 coding sequence is TGTGCCTGGAGTGGACAGGGCCGGCTATATGGCTACACCTTC. It translates to CAWSGQGRLYGYTF.

J is TRBJ1-1 and V is TRBV19; TRBD1 might be the D (6 bases). This CDR3 is 15 amino acids long. Germline CDR1 LNHDA, CDR2 SQIVND (reference sequence). The V end was cut by 3 bases, the J end by 4 bases, with 15 bases between. DNA for the CDR3: TGTGCCAGTAGTATGGGACACGTTTCGGGCACTGAAGCTTTCTTT. It specifies CASSMGHVSGTEAFF. Based on the CDR3 plus reference TRBV19 and TRBJ1-1, the full variable domain is DGGITQSPKYLFRKEGQNVTLSCEQNLNHDAMYWYRQDPGQGLRLIYYSQIVNDFQKGDIAEGYSVSREKKESFPLTVTSAQKNPTAFYLCASSMGHVSGTEAFFGQGTRLTVV.

J is TRBJ1-5 and V is TRBV19; possibly TRBD1 for D (6 bases). Trimming took 1 base from V and 0 from J, leaving 10 bases between them. From germline, CDR1 is LNHDA and CDR2 SQIVND (reference sequence). The CDR3 extends over 16 amino acids. CDR3 sequence: CASSIGLGASNQPQHF. For the CDR3, the DNA is TGTGCCAGTAGTATAGGATTGGGGGCTAGCAATCAGCCCCAGCATTTT.

The chain joins TRBV12-2 to TRBJ2-2; the table's D call TRBD2 went unverified against the DNA. TRBV12-2 is designated a pseudogene. CDR3 length equals 18 residues. DNA of the CDR3: TGTGCAAGTCGCTCCGGACTAGCGGGAGGACCCGGGGCCGGGGAGCTGTTTTTT. It is translated as CASRSGLAGGPGAGELFF.